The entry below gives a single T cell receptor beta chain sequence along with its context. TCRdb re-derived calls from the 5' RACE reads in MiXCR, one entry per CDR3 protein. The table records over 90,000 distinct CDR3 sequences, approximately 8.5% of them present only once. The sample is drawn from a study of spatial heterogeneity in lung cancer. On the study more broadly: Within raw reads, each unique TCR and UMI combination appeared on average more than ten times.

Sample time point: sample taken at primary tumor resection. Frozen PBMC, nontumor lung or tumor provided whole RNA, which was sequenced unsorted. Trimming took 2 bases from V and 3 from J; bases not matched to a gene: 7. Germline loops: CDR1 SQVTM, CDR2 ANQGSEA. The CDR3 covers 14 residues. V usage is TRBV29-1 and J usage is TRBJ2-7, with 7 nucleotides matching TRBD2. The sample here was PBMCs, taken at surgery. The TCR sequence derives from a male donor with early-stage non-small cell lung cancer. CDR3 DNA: TGCAGCGTTGAAAGCGGGGCGACCAACTACGAGCAGTACTTC. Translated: CSVESGATNYEQYF.